The present T cell receptor beta chain was sequenced within a study of long-term antiretroviral therapy in people with HIV. Study-wide points: Clones with expansion before ART led the repertoire at all time points. HIV repertoires spanned narrower CDR3 length ranges than controls.

Worth noting for this clone: Its antigen is not known.

Every one of the participants with HIV received treatment in the United States. CDR1 and CDR2 from the germline V gene are MNHEY and SMNVEV (reference sequence). V was clipped by 6 bases and J by 4 bases, with 24 bases between them. The CDR3 is 18 amino acids. Run at survey level, the immunoSEQ assay was version v3.0. Profiling relied on immunoSEQ multiplex PCR, and the TCRdb table lists in-frame clones only, not all of them. The sample lists about 20,000 clones; 75% to 90% were seen once. This chain joins TRBV27 and TRBJ2-2, with D possibly being TRBD1 (6 bases). The sequences come from unsorted PBMCs, collected 4.2 years after starting antiretroviral therapy. The clonotype originates from a man over 45 with HIV. The CDR3 nucleotides read TGTGCCAGCAGCCTCACACTCCCCAGGGGTGCGAGCACCGGGGAGCTGTTTTTT. Encoded protein: CASSLTLPRGASTGELFF.